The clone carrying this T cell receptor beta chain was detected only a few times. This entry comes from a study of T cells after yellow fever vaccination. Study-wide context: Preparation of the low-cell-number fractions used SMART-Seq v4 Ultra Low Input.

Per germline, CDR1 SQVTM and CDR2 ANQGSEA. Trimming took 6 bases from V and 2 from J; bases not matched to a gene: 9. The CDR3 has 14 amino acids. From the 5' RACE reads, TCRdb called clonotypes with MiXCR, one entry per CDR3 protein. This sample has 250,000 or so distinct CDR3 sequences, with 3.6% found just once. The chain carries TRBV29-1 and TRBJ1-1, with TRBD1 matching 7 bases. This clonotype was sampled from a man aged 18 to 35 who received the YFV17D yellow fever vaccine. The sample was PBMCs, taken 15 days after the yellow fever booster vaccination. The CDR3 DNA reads TGCAGCGTGACAGGGATGGGGGTTAACACTGAAGCTTTCTTT. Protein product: CSVTGMGVNTEAFF.